The 23 T cell receptor beta chains below all came from one sample that was sequenced in a study of T cell repertoires in cytomegalovirus infection. Using its own MiXCR run on the reads, TCRdb lists one record per CDR3 protein. The profile shows 450,000 to 600,000 distinct CDR3 sequences, about 10% of them singletons. The sample taken for sequencing was PBMCs. These receptors came from a human donor in good health (CMV status not recorded). Some clones in this sample may be carry-over from other donors' samples.

In regard to this clonotype: With a much larger clone just one base away, this may be a read error. J is TRBJ2-7 and V is TRBV28, with TRBD2 identical over 13 bases. J lost 3 bases, V lost 6 bases, and 11 bases had no gene match. Germline loops: CDR1 MDHEN, CDR2 SYDVKM. CDR3 length: 17 amino acids. CDR3 sequence: CASSLRTSGSLNYEQYF. The CDR3 nucleotides read TGTGCCAGCAGCCTCCGGACTAGCGGGAGCCTGAACTACGAGCAGTACTTC.

This clonotype was counted many times. V is TRBV7-9 and J is TRBJ1-4; D gene unclear. The ends were cut back, 2 bases at V and 4 bases at J, with 8 bases in the middle. CDR3 length: 14 amino acids. Germline CDR1 reads SEHNR; CDR2 reads FQNEAQ (reference sequence). This CDR3 is CASSLRTDNEKLFF. In DNA, the CDR3 is TGTGCCAGCAGCTTAAGAACAGATAATGAAAAACTGTTTTTT.

This clonotype has a count of ten or more. The CDR3 coding sequence is TGTGCTAGTGGTCTCCGTGAATCTCAGTATGGGGATGAGCAGTTCTTC. Translation: CASGLRESQYGDEQFF. The chain links TRBV12-5 to TRBJ2-1, with D uncertain. The CDR3 extends over 16 amino acids. CDR1 LGHNT and CDR2 FRNRAP come from the germline V gene. V lost 5 bases to trimming and J lost 8 bases, with 22 bases between them.

Ten or more counts support this clonotype. The chain joins TRBV20-1 to TRBJ2-2, with TRBD2 matching 10 bases. Germline loops: CDR1 DFQATT, CDR2 SNEGSKA (reference sequence). V gave up 0 bases and J gave up 5 bases; unmatched junction bases: 9. The CDR3 totals 17 residues. CDR3 in DNA: TGCAGTGCTAGAGAGACAGGCCTAGCGGGAGTTACCGGGGAGCTGTTTTTT. It yields the protein CSARETGLAGVTGELFF.

The J gene is TRBJ2-3, the V gene TRBV10-3, with TRBD2 matching 14 bases. The length of the CDR3 is 13 residues. CDR1 is ENHRY, CDR2 SYGVKD, per germline. V trimming: 6 bases; J trimming: 9 bases; junction bases outside the gene matches: 2. The chain's CDR3 is CAIRGLAGDTQYF. CDR3 bases: TGTGCCATCAGGGGACTAGCGGGAGACACGCAGTATTTT.

A word on this clonotype: A much larger clone is a single base away; this may be a read error. The chain employs TRBV4-1 and TRBJ2-1; a weak D match, TRBD2 (6 bases). V shed 5 bases and J shed 5 bases, with 22 bases lying between them. This CDR3 comprises 17 residues. Germline lookup yields CDR1 MGHRA and CDR2 YSYEKL. CDR3 in amino acids: CASSKGSAGITNNEQFF. DNA of the CDR3: TGCGCCAGCAGCAAAGGCTCGGCGGGAATTACTAACAATGAGCAGTTCTTC.

This clonotype was detected only a few times. This chain connects TRBV20-1 to TRBJ2-2; 16 positions agree with TRBD2. The trim removed 6 bases at V and 2 bases at J, leaving 9 bases unmatched. This CDR3 region has 18 residues. The germline gives CDR1 DFQATT, CDR2 SNEGSKA (reference sequence). The chain's CDR3 is CSAATGLAGGENTGELFF. The CDR3 DNA reads TGCAGTGCGGCCACGGGACTAGCGGGGGGGGAAAACACCGGGGAGCTGTTTTTT.

This clonotype was seen more than once but under ten times. The chain recombines TRBV5-1 with TRBJ1-1; perhaps TRBD1 as D (5 bases). The CDR3 spans 14 residues. CDR1 is SGHRS and CDR2 is YFSETQ in the germline V gene. The V end lost 0 bases, the J end lost 3 bases, and 9 bases lay between the germline ends. Here the CDR3 DNA reads TGCGCCAGCAGCTTGGGACAGCAATACACTGAAGCTTTCTTT. Protein: CASSLGQQYTEAFF.

This clonotype has ten or more counts. This sequence joins TRBV2 and TRBJ1-5; D remains ambiguous. Germline lookup yields CDR1 SNHLY and CDR2 FYNNEI. The ends were cut back, 3 bases at V and 4 bases at J, with 13 bases in the middle. This CDR3 contains 15 residues. This CDR3 is CASSDWQEINQPQHF. CDR3 coding DNA: TGTGCCAGCAGTGATTGGCAGGAAATAAATCAGCCCCAGCATTTT.

This clonotype has a count of ten or more. This sequence joins TRBV28 and TRBJ2-3, with 7 bases lining up with TRBD2. V trimming: 6 bases; J trimming: 0 bases; junction bases outside the gene matches: 12. This CDR3 contains 17 residues. Germline V gene lookup returns CDR1 MDHEN and CDR2 SYDVKM. CDR3 region: CASSEAVAGDSTDTQYF. The CDR3 region has the DNA TGTGCCAGCAGCGAAGCAGTGGCGGGAGATAGCACAGATACGCAGTATTTT.

This clonotype was picked up many times. The genes are TRBV27 and TRBJ1-1, with D uncertain. This CDR3 is built from 13 residues. Germline V CDR1 and CDR2: MNHEY, SMNVEV (reference sequence). Trimming took off 6 bases at V and 1 base at J, with 9 bases between the two ends. The CDR3 DNA reads as TGTGCCAGCAGGCCAAACAAGAACACTGAAGCTTTCTTT. Its translation: CASRPNKNTEAFF.

This clonotype was seen many times. This chain connects TRBV5-4 to TRBJ2-3; D gene uncertain. The CDR3 is made up of 14 amino acids. With 0 bases removed from V and 0 bases from J, the gap between germline ends came to 5 bases. Germline V lookup: CDR1 SGHNT, CDR2 YYREEE (reference sequence). CDR3 coding DNA: TGTGCCAGCAGCTTGGACTATAGCACAGATACGCAGTATTTT. It codes for CASSLDYSTDTQYF.

This clonotype was counted between two and nine times. The chain employs TRBV3-1 and TRBJ1-1; D gene unclear. The V gene lost 1 base and the J gene lost 4 bases, with 13 bases spanning the gap. The CDR3 spans 15 residues. Germline V gene data show CDR1 as LGHDT and CDR2 as YNNKEL (reference sequence). CDR3 DNA: TGTGCCAGCAGCCAAGTTAATATAGGGAGCACTGAAGCTTTCTTT. Protein sequence: CASSQVNIGSTEAFF.

This clonotype appeared a few times. The chain combines TRBV29-1 with TRBJ2-7; the D gene is possibly TRBD2 (5 bases). Germline V gene sequence: CDR1 SQVTM, CDR2 ANQGSEA. The CDR3 extends over 13 amino acids. V lost 6 bases to trimming and J lost 0 bases, with 12 bases between them. The CDR3 region has the DNA TGCAGCGTCTGGATACGGGACTCCTACGAGCAGTACTTC. Translated: CSVWIRDSYEQYF.

This clonotype has ten or more counts. The V gene is TRBV5-5, the J gene TRBJ2-3, with D possibly matching TRBD1 (5 bases). The CDR3 is 14 residues long. Trimming removed 5 bases from V and 4 bases from J, with 14 bases in between. Germline V gives CDR1 SGHKS, CDR2 YYEKEE (reference sequence). CDR3 DNA: TGTGCCAGCAGTTTTCAGGGTTTTCCAGATACGCAGTATTTT. Protein sequence: CASSFQGFPDTQYF.

Ten or more counts support this clonotype. The chain links TRBV6-1 to TRBJ2-4; 9 bases agree with TRBD1. The length of the CDR3 is 13 residues. With 5 bases clipped from V and 8 bases from J, the junction kept 4 bases outside the gene matches. The germline V gene has CDR1 MNHNS and CDR2 SASEGT. This CDR3 is CASSNRQGDIQYF. The CDR3 DNA reads TGTGCCAGCAGTAACCGACAGGGGGACATTCAGTACTTC.

The chain couples TRBV19 to TRBJ2-1; TRBD2 is a possible D gene (7 bases). Per the germline V gene, CDR1 is LNHDA and CDR2 is SQIVND (reference sequence). CDR3 length equals 14 residues. The V end was cut by 6 bases, the J end by 7 bases, with 16 bases between. The CDR3: CASRGAGEMNEQFF. CDR3 sequence (DNA): TGTGCCAGTAGGGGGGCGGGAGAGATGAATGAGCAGTTCTTC.

This clonotype was observed many times. This chain uses TRBV11-1 with TRBJ2-7, with a tentative D call TRBD2 (6 bases). In germline, CDR1 is SGHAT, CDR2 FQDESV (reference sequence). This CDR3 has 14 amino acids. Trimming took off 2 bases at V and 5 bases at J, with 13 bases between the two ends. CDR3 sequence reads: CASSLNRDFNEQYF. For the CDR3, the DNA is TGTGCCAGCAGCTTAAACCGGGACTTTAACGAGCAGTACTTC.

This clonotype was counted ten times or more. The chain recombines TRBV12-5 with TRBJ1-6, with D unclear. The CDR3 totals 13 residues. Germline V gives CDR1 LGHNT, CDR2 FRNRAP. V was clipped by 2 bases and J by 7 bases, with 6 bases between them. CDR3 sequence: CASGLSWNSPLHF. CDR3 coding DNA: TGTGCTAGTGGTTTGAGTTGGAATTCACCCCTCCACTTT.

This rearrangement joins TRBV19 to TRBJ1-1; the D is unclear. The V gene lost 2 bases and the J gene lost 5 bases, with 9 bases spanning the gap. CDR3 length: 13 amino acids. Germline assignment: CDR1 LNHDA and CDR2 SQIVND (reference sequence). The CDR3: CASSIIGLTEAFF. The CDR3 DNA follows: TGTGCCAGTAGTATAATAGGGCTAACTGAAGCTTTCTTT.

In this sample, this clonotype turned up a few times. V usage is TRBV10-3 and J usage is TRBJ1-1; D gene ambiguous. V lost 0 bases and J lost 1, with 18 bases in between. This CDR3 region has 18 residues. Germline V lookup: CDR1 ENHRY, CDR2 SYGVKD. Here the CDR3 DNA reads TGTGCCATCAGTGAGTCGGGGATCCGTAACAGAGGGAACACTGAAGCTTTCTTT. It is translated as CAISESGIRNRGNTEAFF.

This clonotype came up a few times. V gene TRBV29-1 combines with J gene TRBJ1-1; a possible D gene is TRBD1 (5 bases). The germline CDR1 and CDR2 sequences are SQVTM and ANQGSEA. The CDR3 spans 11 residues. CDR3 sequence: CSGGGNTEAFF. CDR3 DNA: TGCAGTGGGGGGGGGAACACTGAAGCTTTCTTT.

This clonotype appeared many times. CDR3 DNA sequence: TGCAGCGTAAGAGGAGAGTCACAAGAGACCCAGTACTTC. This codes for CSVRGESQETQYF. V is TRBV29-1 and J is TRBJ2-5; D is undetermined. The CDR3 contains 13 residues. Germline V gene data show CDR1 as SQVTM and CDR2 as ANQGSEA. V gave up 6 bases and J gave up 2 bases, with 13 bases separating them.